A single sample gave rise to the 27 T cell receptor beta chains below, sequenced in a study of radiation and T cells in renal cell carcinoma. Noted time point: blood 4 weeks post-SBRT, at nephrectomy. Treatment reported: 15 Gy SBRT to primary tumor, nephrectomy 4 weeks later. Measured with immunoSEQ multiplex PCR; TCRdb has only the in-frame clones, and not every one. The sample holds around 170,000 clones, approximately 90% seen once. Sample: blood, taken from a patient whose treatment included radiotherapy and nephrectomy. The source is a woman aged 45-59 years with renal cell carcinoma.

CDR3 in amino acids: CASSRVGYGYTF. The DNA for the CDR3 is TGTGCCAGCAGCCGTGTCGGATATGGCTACACCTTC. The V call is TRBV11-2, the J call TRBJ1-2; D not certain. CDR3 length equals 12 residues. Looked up from germline, CDR1 is SGHAT and CDR2 is FQNNGV. V lost 5 bases to trimming and J lost 5 bases, with 9 bases between them.

The gene calls are TRBV5-6 and TRBJ1-1; the D gene is possibly TRBD1 (5 bases). The V end lost 2 bases, the J end lost 2 bases, and 7 bases lay between the germline ends. This CDR3 contains 13 residues. CDR1 and CDR2 from the germline V gene are SGHDT and YYEEEE. CDR3 DNA sequence: TGTGCCAGCAGCTTCGGGGGTAACACTGAAGCTTTCTTT. It encodes CASSFGGNTEAFF.

This clone was counted a few times. V and J are TRBV2 and TRBJ1-2; the match to TRBD1 covers 7 bases. This CDR3 spans 13 amino acids. J lost 4 bases, V lost 7 bases, and 6 bases had no gene match. Germline lookup yields CDR1 SNHLY and CDR2 FYNNEI. The CDR3 DNA reads as TGTGCCAGCATACAGGGGATCGGCTATGGCTACACCTTC. Residues: CASIQGIGYGYTF.

The chain has TRBV2 and TRBJ2-4, with unresolved D. The germline gives CDR1 SNHLY, CDR2 FYNNEI. Between the trimmed V and J ends, which lost 6 bases and 6 bases, there was a span of 9 bases. There are 12 residues in the CDR3. This CDR3 is CASRQDGNIQYF. DNA of the CDR3: TGTGCCAGCAGGCAGGACGGAAACATTCAGTACTTC.

As concerns this clone: Other DNA sequences of this sample code for an identical CDR3. The chain uses TRBV6-5 and TRBJ1-1; no firm D call. Germline CDR1 MNHEY, CDR2 SVGAGI. Trimming left V 6 bases short and J 1 base short, with 3 bases between. The CDR3 length is 11 residues. In nucleotides, the CDR3 is TGTGCCAGCAGGGGGAACACTGAAGCTTTCTTT. It encodes CASRGNTEAFF.

V is TRBV19 and J is TRBJ1-2, with D possibly TRBD1 on 6 matching bases. Trimming took off 5 bases at V and 5 bases at J, with 24 bases between the two ends. Germline assignment: CDR1 LNHDA and CDR2 SQIVND (reference sequence). This CDR3 region has 17 residues. CDR3 DNA: TGTGCCAGTAGTCATCGGGGGGTTCGGGACACTCTATATGGCTACACCTTC. Protein product: CASSHRGVRDTLYGYTF.

This clone has just one count. The chain has TRBV5-8 and TRBJ2-5, with D tentatively TRBD2 (5 bases). There are 15 residues in the CDR3. The V gene's germline CDR1 is SGHTS and CDR2 YDEGEE. The V end lost 4 bases, the J end lost 2 bases, and 15 bases lay between the germline ends. CDR3 coding DNA: TGTGCCAGCAGCGCTAGGCGACGGGAACAAGAGACCCAGTACTTC. This translates into CASSARRREQETQYF.

The V call is TRBV30, the J call TRBJ1-2, with D tentatively TRBD1 (5 bases). The germline gives CDR1 GTSNPN, CDR2 SVGIG (reference sequence). V was shortened by 3 bases and J by 4 bases, with 12 bases between the two germline ends. This CDR3 is built from 13 residues. CDR3 loop: CAWSSGGVYGYTF. In DNA form, the CDR3 reads TGTGCCTGGAGCTCCGGGGGGGTCTATGGCTACACCTTC.

The chain employs TRBV10-3 and TRBJ2-3; D not certain. Germline CDR1 and CDR2: ENHRY and SYGVKD. The CDR3 consists of 14 residues. Trimming shortened V by 2 bases and J by 0 bases, and 6 bases separated the two germline ends. The CDR3 here is CAISEDQSTDTQYF. CDR3 coding DNA: TGTGCCATCAGTGAGGACCAGAGCACAGATACGCAGTATTTT.

CDR3 in amino acids: CASSVAGGVVPDTQYF. DNA for the CDR3: TGTGCCAGCAGCGTAGCTGGGGGGGTGGTCCCAGATACGCAGTATTTT. The chain is built from TRBV9 and TRBJ2-3, with TRBD2 identical over 7 bases. Germline V lookup: CDR1 SGDLS, CDR2 YYNGEE. J was trimmed by 4 bases and V by 0 bases; bases with no gene match: 8. The CDR3 runs to 16 residues. The whole variable domain, remainder taken from reference TRBV9 and TRBJ2-3, is DSGVTQTPKHLITATGQRVTLRCSPRSGDLSVYWYQQSLDQGLQFLIQYYNGEERAKGNILERFSAQQFPDLHSELNLSSLELGDSALYFCASSVAGGVVPDTQYFGPGTRLTVL.

CDR3 DNA sequence: TGCGCCAGCAGCTTGACAGGGGGCTACGAGCAGTACTTC. Residues: CASSLTGGYEQYF. V usage is TRBV5-1 and J usage is TRBJ2-7; TRBD1 aligns across 8 bases. The germline gives CDR1 SGHRS, CDR2 YFSETQ. This CDR3 region has 13 residues. The ends lost 1 base at V and 3 bases at J; junction bases unmatched: 0.

The chain couples TRBV11-2 to TRBJ2-2; 9 bases fit TRBD1. The CDR3 has 15 amino acids. Losses at the gene ends were 5 bases for V and 6 bases for J; bases not matched to a gene: 7. CDR1 and CDR2 from the germline V gene are SGHAT and FQNNGV. The CDR3 reads CASSPRTGVAGELFF. The CDR3 DNA reads as TGTGCCAGCAGCCCCCGGACAGGGGTTGCCGGGGAGCTGTTTTTT.

The chain is built from TRBV5-4 and TRBJ2-3; D is unresolved. The CDR3 loop spans 12 amino acids. Germline CDR1 SGHNT, CDR2 YYREEE (reference sequence). Between the trimmed V and J ends, which lost 3 bases and 0 bases, there was a span of 2 bases. The CDR3 DNA reads as TGTGCCAGCAGCTATAGCACAGATACGCAGTATTTT. The encoded protein is CASSYSTDTQYF.

The rearrangement uses TRBV27 and TRBJ2-7; no clear D gene. Trimming took 4 bases from V and 6 from J, leaving 7 bases between them. This CDR3 has 11 residues. The germline V gene has CDR1 MNHEY and CDR2 SMNVEV (reference sequence). DNA of the CDR3: TGTGCCAGCAGTTACCTGGGCGAGCAGTACTTC. This codes for CASSYLGEQYF.

V gene TRBV5-4 combines with J gene TRBJ2-5, with 9 bases that match TRBD1. Germline assignment: CDR1 SGHNT and CDR2 YYREEE (reference sequence). V lost 3 bases, J lost 5 bases, and 5 bases stayed unmatched. The CDR3 is 14 amino acids. The chain's CDR3 is CASSSTGGRETQYF. Here the CDR3 DNA reads TGTGCCAGCAGCTCCACAGGGGGCCGGGAGACCCAGTACTTC.

The chain carries TRBV5-1 and TRBJ2-7, with 10 bases matching TRBD1. Germline CDR1 and CDR2: SGHRS and YFSETQ. This CDR3 comprises 15 residues. V lost 0 bases, J lost 6 bases, and 6 bases stayed unmatched. As DNA, the CDR3 is TGCGCCAGCAGCTTGGCGGGACAGGGGTCATCCGAGCAGTACTTC. It specifies CASSLAGQGSSEQYF.

This clone was detected only once. The chain uses TRBV19 and TRBJ1-2; D call uncertain. CDR1 LNHDA and CDR2 SQIVND come from the germline V gene (reference sequence). The V and J ends lost 1 base and 5 bases respectively, with 11 bases between them. CDR3 length equals 14 residues. In DNA, the CDR3 is TGTGCCAGTAGTATAGTAGGCTTACCTTATGGCTACACCTTC. This sequence encodes CASSIVGLPYGYTF.

The CDR3 nucleotides are TGTGCCAGCAGATCCGGGACAGAAAATTCACCCCTCCACTTT. It yields the protein CASRSGTENSPLHF. The J gene is TRBJ1-6, the V gene TRBV6-6; 7 bases are shared with TRBD1. CDR3 length equals 14 residues. V dropped 6 bases and J dropped 7; count of bases not matched to a gene: 6. Germline lookup yields CDR1 MNHNY and CDR2 SVGAGI (reference sequence).

The chain joins TRBV6-5 to TRBJ1-3; TRBD1 agrees at 7 bases. The CDR3 runs to 15 residues. The germline CDR1 and CDR2 sequences are MNHEY and SVGAGI. The V and J ends lost 10 bases and 0 bases, in that order; junction bases with no gene match: 9. The CDR3 is CATLATGASGNTIYF. As DNA, the CDR3 is TGTGCCACCTTAGCTACAGGGGCCTCTGGAAACACCATATATTTT.

This clone was found once. This chain's CDR3 is CASSLAGGLNTEAFF. Written as DNA, the CDR3 is TGTGCCAGTAGTTTGGCAGGCGGATTGAACACTGAAGCTTTCTTT. J is TRBJ1-1 and V is TRBV19; D not certain. Trimming cost V 5 bases and J 0 bases, with 13 bases left between them. The CDR3 is 15 residues long. CDR1 LNHDA and CDR2 SQIVND come from the germline V gene (reference sequence).

The CDR3 DNA reads TGTGCCAGCAGTTACTCTCGGGAAGGGGGCCCGTCACCCCTCCACTTT. It specifies CASSYSREGGPSPLHF. The chain uses TRBV6-5 and TRBJ1-6; 7 nucleotides line up with TRBD1. CDR1 is MNHEY and CDR2 is SVGAGI in the germline V gene. The CDR3 has 16 residues. The J segment lost 10 bases and the V segment lost 0 bases, leaving 9 bases of the junction unmatched.

J is TRBJ1-2 and V is TRBV7-9; D may be TRBD1 (5 bases). Germline CDR1 SEHNR, CDR2 FQNEAQ (reference sequence). The CDR3 consists of 13 residues. Trimming shortened V by 4 bases and J by 7 bases, and 13 bases separated the two germline ends. CDR3 region: CASSSDSASGYTF. The DNA for the CDR3 is TGTGCCAGCAGCTCCGACAGTGCGTCTGGCTACACCTTC.

The J gene is TRBJ1-4, the V gene TRBV5-8, with 7 bases matching TRBD1. Per the germline V gene, CDR1 is SGHTS and CDR2 is YDEGEE. The CDR3 is 16 amino acids. Trimming cost V 0 bases and J 7 bases; bases outside gene matches: 9. The CDR3 spells CASSLGYAGGAEKLFF. The DNA of the CDR3 is TGTGCCAGCAGCTTGGGGTACGCAGGGGGGGCTGAAAAACTGTTTTTT.

The CDR3 sequence: CASSDFSGGFTDTQYF. DNA of the CDR3: TGTGCCAGCAGTGATTTTAGCGGGGGATTCACAGATACGCAGTATTTT. V is TRBV6-1 and J is TRBJ2-3; 9 positions agree with TRBD2. The V and J ends lost 3 bases and 2 bases, in that order; junction bases with no gene match: 6. CDR3 length: 16 residues. Germline V gene lookup returns CDR1 MNHNS and CDR2 SASEGT.

This chain connects TRBV18 to TRBJ2-7, with D perhaps TRBD1 (6 bases). The germline V gene encodes CDR1 KGHSH and CDR2 LQKENI. V lost 7 bases and J lost 2, with 9 bases in between. There are 12 residues in the CDR3. CDR3 DNA sequence: TGTGCCAGCTTCGACAGGACCTACGAGCAGTACTTC. Translated, it gives CASFDRTYEQYF.

The chain recombines TRBV18 with TRBJ2-1; D uncertain. This CDR3 comprises 11 residues. V lost 2 bases and J lost 9, with 5 bases in between. Per germline, CDR1 KGHSH and CDR2 LQKENI. The CDR3 loop reads CASSPLGEQFF. CDR3 DNA sequence: TGTGCCAGCTCACCATTGGGTGAGCAGTTCTTC.

The chain couples TRBV2 to TRBJ2-3; unclear D gene. In germline, CDR1 is SNHLY, CDR2 FYNNEI. The CDR3 sequence is 15 residues long. Trimming left V 2 bases short and J 0 bases short, with 9 bases between. In DNA, the CDR3 is TGTGCCAGCAGTGAACTGTGGGGTAGCACAGATACGCAGTATTTT. This codes for CASSELWGSTDTQYF.